The sequence of this T cell receptor beta chain was determined in a study of spatial heterogeneity in lung cancer. At the level of the study: Raw reads showed each unique TCR and UMI combination turning up more than ten times on average.

The time point here: sample taken at primary tumor resection. The sequenced material consisted of unsorted whole RNA from tumor, nontumor lung or frozen PBMC. A total of approximately 70 untreated early-stage non-small cell lung cancer patients served as donors. Broader study findings: Ubiquitous, expanded tumor-derived TCRs were more frequently observed in blood at resection than at follow-up.

The ends lost 1 base at V and 0 bases at J; junction bases unmatched: 2. The CDR3 runs 15 residues. Germline V lookup: CDR1 LGHNA, CDR2 YNFKEQ. The table lists this clonotype with many counts. The antigen remains unidentified. Every cDNA TCR molecule received its own unique molecular identifier. TCRdb re-analysed the 5' RACE reads in MiXCR, keeping a single row per CDR3 protein. The sample consists of about 22,000 distinct CDR3 sequences, 4.6% of them appearing once. This clonotype originated in a male donor with early-stage non-small cell lung cancer. The chain recombines TRBV4-2 with TRBJ2-7, with TRBD2 matching over 8 bases. The sample consisted of PBMCs, taken at surgery. Here the CDR3 DNA reads TGTGCCAGCAGCCAAGTAGCGGGAAGCTCCTACGAGCAGTACTTC. Amino acids: CASSQVAGSSYEQYF.